This T cell receptor beta chain was sequenced during a study of cytomegalovirus exposure and HLA in healthy donors. Only in-frame clones appear in the TCRdb table, and some are missing; sequencing was by immunoSEQ multiplex PCR. The sample yields roughly 100,000 clones, about 88% seen once. The CDR3 runs to 13 residues. Trimming cost V 4 bases and J 5 bases; bases outside gene matches: 7. Germline V gene data show CDR1 as SQVTM and CDR2 as ANQGSEA. This receptor was identified in a woman younger than 35 in good health and CMV-seropositive. The specimen sequenced was PBMCs. The gene calls are TRBV29-1 and TRBJ2-5; 7 bases map to TRBD2. The CDR3 loop reads CSVGGGSGETQYF. DNA for the CDR3: TGCAGCGTTGGCGGCGGGAGCGGGGAGACCCAGTACTTC.